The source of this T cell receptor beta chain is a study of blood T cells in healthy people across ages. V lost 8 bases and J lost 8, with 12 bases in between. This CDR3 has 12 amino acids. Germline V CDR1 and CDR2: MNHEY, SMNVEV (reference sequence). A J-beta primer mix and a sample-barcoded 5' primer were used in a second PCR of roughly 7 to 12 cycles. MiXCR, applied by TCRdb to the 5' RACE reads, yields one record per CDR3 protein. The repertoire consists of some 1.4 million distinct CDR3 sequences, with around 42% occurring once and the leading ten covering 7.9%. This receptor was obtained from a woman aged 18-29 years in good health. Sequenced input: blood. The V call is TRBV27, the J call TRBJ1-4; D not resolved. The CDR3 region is CASSNGGEKLFF. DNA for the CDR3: TGTGCCAGCTCTAATGGTGGGGAAAAACTGTTTTTT.